This paragraph reports one TCR beta chain. CDR3 size: 13 residues. V was clipped by 5 bases and J by 8 bases; unmatched bases: 6. Looked up from germline, CDR1 is SGHVS and CDR2 is FQNEAQ. This record comes from a study of blood T cells in healthy people across ages. The second PCR ran roughly 7 to 12 cycles with a sample-barcoded 5' primer and J-beta primers. A tag from a template-switch adaptor with 12 random nucleotides marked each cDNA molecule. At least 3 million CDR3-containing paired-end reads were obtained per sample. TCRdb ran MiXCR on the 5' RACE reads and lists one entry per CDR3 protein. The repertoire consists of over 1,500,000 distinct CDR3 sequences, with about two fifths occurring once and the leading ten covering 23%.

The rearrangement links TRBV7-8 to TRBJ1-2; the match to TRBD1 covers 9 bases. The receptor comes from a human donor in good health. Material for sequencing was blood. The chain's CDR3 is CASSKGQGSGYTF. The DNA for the CDR3 is TGTGCCAGCAGCAAGGGACAGGGCAGCGGCTACACCTTC.